The clone carrying this T cell receptor (beta chain) was found a few times. As yet, its antigen is unknown. These data originate in a study of T-cell memory formation after mild COVID-19. Study-wide context: TCR clusters showed largely donor specificity.

TCR alpha and TCR beta cDNA libraries carrying sample barcodes and UMIs were produced by 5'RACE using constant-segment primers. TCRdb called the 5' RACE reads again in MiXCR, with one record for every CDR3 protein. Of 300,000 to 400,000 distinct CDR3 sequences in the sample, approximately 29% were seen once. Overall study findings and caveats: The study detected some responding clones in pre-infection memory, suggesting cross-reactive memory joined. Clones shrinking between day 15 and 85 showed a balanced CD4/CD8 split, and those that grew later tilted toward CD4+.

The length of the CDR3 is 14 residues. Germline lookup yields CDR1 GTSNPN and CDR2 SVGIG (reference sequence). Trimming removed 1 base at V and 6 bases at J, with 14 bases between. The origin of this receptor is an adult woman who had mild COVID-19 (a few samples of this study predate the infection). Cell type and time point are not known. The chain employs TRBV30 and TRBJ2-3; D call uncertain. Source material: PBMCs or a T cell subset sorted from them (not recorded which). DNA for the CDR3: TGTGCCTGGAGTGCTCCCTTTCCTGGCGATACGCAGTATTTT. Translation: CAWSAPFPGDTQYF.